This TCR beta chain originates from a study of control samples from healthy donors and cancer patients. The CDR3 has 11 amino acids. Germline-derived CDR1 and CDR2 are LNHDA and SQIVND (reference sequence). V lost 3 bases and J 4 bases, leaving 4 bases between the germline ends. Clones were read by immunoSEQ multiplex PCR, and TCRdb kept only the in-frame ones, dropping some. This table has 150,000 to 200,000 clones, approximately 94% appearing once. This receptor was taken from a man aged 30-40 years in good health. The chain employs TRBV19 and TRBJ2-7, with D hard to call. Sequencing was carried out using blood. The CDR3 bases are TGTGCCAGTAGTATGGGGTACGAGCAGTACTTC. Translating it yields CASSMGYEQYF.